Listed below are T cell receptor beta chains from one sample, sequenced in a study of T cell changes during pregnancy in multiple sclerosis. Produced via immunoSEQ multiplex PCR; TCRdb's table is partial and in-frame only. Among about 70,000 clones listed, 90% to 95% were seen once. The input for sequencing was peripheral blood, taken in the second trimester of pregnancy. These receptors were collected from a female donor in good health, enrolled as a control in a pregnancy study. Each CDR3 is given with its conserved first and last residue. Each record gives: J gene, clone size, D gene, V gene, CDR3 protein, CDR3 DNA. A D gene is named only where the DNA matches it firmly. Size values are once, few and many counts, or a class for expanded clones, and some rows have none.

j_call: TRBJ2-1
clone_size: once
d_call: TRBD2
v_call: TRBV7-2
cdr3_aa: CASSISGGDNEQFF
cdr3_nt: TGTGCCAGCAGCATTAGCGGGGGGGACAATGAGCAGTTCTTC

j_call: TRBJ1-6
clone_size: NA
d_call: TRBD1
v_call: TRBV5-1
cdr3_aa: CASSPGQEGSPLHF
cdr3_nt: TGCGCCAGCAGTCCTGGACAGGAGGGTTCACCCCTCCACTTT

j_call: TRBJ2-5
clone_size: NA
d_call: TRBD1
v_call: TRBV7-7
cdr3_aa: CASSLKQGKYF
cdr3_nt: TGTGCTAGCAGCTTAAAACAGGGGAAGTACTTC

j_call: TRBJ1-5
clone_size: NA
d_call: NA
v_call: TRBV21-1
cdr3_aa: CASSLAGPQHF
cdr3_nt: TGTGCCAGCAGCTTAGCCGGGCCCCAGCATTTT

j_call: TRBJ2-1
clone_size: NA
d_call: NA
v_call: TRBV5-1
cdr3_aa: CASSRTGNTYNEQFF
cdr3_nt: TGCGCCAGCAGCCGAACAGGGAATACCTACAATGAGCAGTTCTTC

j_call: TRBJ1-5
clone_size: NA
d_call: TRBD1
v_call: TRBV5-6
cdr3_aa: CASSQGNQPQHF
cdr3_nt: TGTGCCAGTTCACAGGGGAATCAGCCCCAGCATTTT

j_call: TRBJ1-2
clone_size: NA
d_call: NA
v_call: TRBV27
cdr3_aa: CASSSIYSSFNGYTF
cdr3_nt: TGTGCCAGCAGCTCCATCTATTCAAGTTTCAATGGCTACACCTTC

j_call: TRBJ2-1
clone_size: few
d_call: TRBD2
v_call: TRBV4-3
cdr3_aa: CASSQESGTGGNEQFF
cdr3_nt: TGCGCCAGCAGCCAAGAGTCGGGTACGGGAGGCAATGAGCAGTTCTTC

j_call: TRBJ1-2
clone_size: NA
d_call: TRBD1
v_call: TRBV4-1
cdr3_aa: CASSQRGQADYGYTF
cdr3_nt: TGCGCCAGCAGCCAGAGGGGACAGGCCGACTATGGCTACACCTTC

j_call: TRBJ2-5
clone_size: NA
d_call: TRBD1
v_call: TRBV4-1
cdr3_aa: CASSPGQGARETQYF
cdr3_nt: TGCGCCAGCAGCCCGGGACAGGGGGCAAGAGAGACCCAGTACTTC

j_call: TRBJ1-1
clone_size: NA
d_call: NA
v_call: TRBV7-9
cdr3_aa: CASSQGGTEAFF
cdr3_nt: TGTGCCAGCAGCCAGGGAGGGACTGAAGCTTTCTTT

j_call: TRBJ1-3
clone_size: NA
d_call: NA
v_call: TRBV18
cdr3_aa: CASSPGAGRSGNTIYF
cdr3_nt: TGTGCCAGCTCGCCCGGGGCAGGGAGGTCTGGAAACACCATATATTTT

j_call: TRBJ2-3
clone_size: NA
d_call: NA
v_call: TRBV7-2
cdr3_aa: CASTLEGSAQYF
cdr3_nt: TGTGCCAGCACCCTGGAGGGGAGCGCGCAGTATTTT

j_call: TRBJ2-4
clone_size: NA
d_call: TRBD2
v_call: TRBV5-1
cdr3_aa: CASSLAGREKDIQYF
cdr3_nt: TGCGCCAGCAGCTTGGCAGGGAGGGAGAAGGACATTCAGTACTTC

j_call: TRBJ1-1
clone_size: NA
d_call: NA
v_call: TRBV7-9
cdr3_aa: CASSPGHTEAFF
cdr3_nt: TGTGCCAGCAGCCCTGGGCACACTGAAGCTTTCTTT

j_call: TRBJ1-1
clone_size: NA
d_call: TRBD1
v_call: TRBV6-6
cdr3_aa: CASSQGQQNTEAFF
cdr3_nt: TGTGCCAGCAGTCAGGGACAGCAGAACACTGAAGCTTTCTTT

j_call: TRBJ2-1
clone_size: NA
d_call: TRBD2
v_call: TRBV4-1
cdr3_aa: CASSSRTSGGAGEQFF
cdr3_nt: TGCGCCAGCAGCTCCCGGACTAGCGGGGGGGCCGGAGAGCAGTTCTTC

j_call: TRBJ2-3
clone_size: NA
d_call: TRBD2
v_call: TRBV4-3
cdr3_aa: CASSQGGGITDTQYF
cdr3_nt: TGCGCCAGCAGCCAAGGGGGGGGAATCACAGATACGCAGTATTTT

j_call: TRBJ2-1
clone_size: NA
d_call: TRBD2
v_call: TRBV6-4
cdr3_aa: CASSDWGGAINEQFF
cdr3_nt: TGTGCCAGCAGTGACTGGGGAGGGGCAATCAATGAGCAGTTCTTC

j_call: TRBJ2-2
clone_size: NA
d_call: TRBD1
v_call: TRBV2
cdr3_aa: CASSGQGTGELFF
cdr3_nt: TGTGCCAGCAGTGGACAGGGGACCGGGGAGCTGTTTTTT

j_call: TRBJ2-2
clone_size: NA
d_call: TRBD1
v_call: TRBV14
cdr3_aa: CASSQFGTGVTGELFF
cdr3_nt: TGTGCCAGCAGCCAATTCGGGACAGGGGTCACCGGGGAGCTGTTTTTT

j_call: TRBJ2-7
clone_size: NA
d_call: NA
v_call: TRBV7-8
cdr3_aa: CASSSITGSGYEQYF
cdr3_nt: TGTGCCAGCAGCTCGATCACAGGGTCGGGCTACGAGCAGTACTTC

j_call: TRBJ1-4
clone_size: once
d_call: NA
v_call: TRBV6-5
cdr3_aa: CASSPRETNEKLFF
cdr3_nt: TGTGCCAGCAGCCCCAGGGAAACTAATGAAAAACTGTTTTTT

j_call: TRBJ1-2
clone_size: NA
d_call: NA
v_call: TRBV6-5
cdr3_aa: CASSKLGINYGYTF
cdr3_nt: TGTGCCAGCAGCAAACTAGGGATCAACTATGGCTACACCTTC

j_call: TRBJ2-5
clone_size: NA
d_call: NA
v_call: TRBV5-5
cdr3_aa: CASSPDLQVRYF
cdr3_nt: TGTGCCAGCAGCCCCGACTTACAGGTGCGGTACTTC

j_call: TRBJ2-3
clone_size: NA
d_call: NA
v_call: TRBV2
cdr3_aa: CASSEGSGSDTQYF
cdr3_nt: TGTGCCAGCAGTGAAGGGTCGGGGTCAGATACGCAGTATTTT

j_call: TRBJ1-4
clone_size: NA
d_call: NA
v_call: TRBV6-1
cdr3_aa: CASSEYRAAAGVGSTNEKLFF
cdr3_nt: TGTGCCAGCAGTGAATACCGAGCGGCAGCCGGTGTGGGCTCTACTAATGAAAAACTGTTTTTT

j_call: TRBJ2-7
clone_size: NA
d_call: TRBD1
v_call: TRBV4-3
cdr3_aa: CASSQRGTGGGEQYF
cdr3_nt: TGCGCCAGCAGCCAACGCGGGACAGGGGGGGGCGAGCAGTACTTC

j_call: TRBJ2-4
clone_size: NA
d_call: NA
v_call: TRBV14
cdr3_aa: CASSQPRGIAKNIQYF
cdr3_nt: TGTGCCAGCAGCCAACCCAGGGGCATTGCCAAAAACATTCAGTACTTC

j_call: TRBJ1-1
clone_size: few
d_call: TRBD1
v_call: TRBV2
cdr3_aa: CAYLRTGREAFF
cdr3_nt: TGTGCCTACCTCCGGACAGGGAGGGAAGCTTTCTTT

j_call: TRBJ1-2
clone_size: few
d_call: TRBD1
v_call: TRBV7-9
cdr3_aa: CASSWQGQGYGYTF
cdr3_nt: TGTGCCAGCAGCTGGCAAGGACAGGGCTATGGCTACACCTTC

j_call: TRBJ2-1
clone_size: NA
d_call: NA
v_call: TRBV2
cdr3_aa: CASRFAGAYNEQFF
cdr3_nt: TGTGCCAGTCGATTTGCAGGGGCCTACAATGAGCAGTTCTTC

j_call: TRBJ1-6
clone_size: NA
d_call: NA
v_call: TRBV5-4
cdr3_aa: CASSFRGEERALHF
cdr3_nt: TGTGCCAGCAGCTTTCGGGGGGAAGAAAGAGCCCTCCACTTT

j_call: TRBJ1-2
clone_size: NA
d_call: NA
v_call: TRBV5-4
cdr3_aa: CASGRPHDYGYTF
cdr3_nt: TGTGCCAGCGGCAGGCCCCACGACTATGGCTACACCTTC

j_call: TRBJ2-1
clone_size: NA
d_call: TRBD2
v_call: TRBV7-3
cdr3_aa: CASSSAGGPRNEQFF
cdr3_nt: TGTGCCAGCAGCTCCGCGGGGGGGCCTCGGAATGAGCAGTTCTTC

j_call: TRBJ1-4
clone_size: NA
d_call: NA
v_call: TRBV4-3
cdr3_aa: CASSQEIHNEKLFF
cdr3_nt: TGCGCCAGCAGCCAAGAAATACATAATGAAAAACTGTTTTTT

j_call: TRBJ1-1
clone_size: NA
d_call: NA
v_call: TRBV11-1
cdr3_aa: CASSLSRVNTEAFF
cdr3_nt: TGTGCCAGCAGCTTGTCTCGAGTAAACACTGAAGCTTTCTTT

j_call: TRBJ2-4
clone_size: NA
d_call: NA
v_call: TRBV19
cdr3_aa: CASSGGLAKNIQYF
cdr3_nt: TGTGCCAGTAGTGGAGGGTTAGCCAAAAACATTCAGTACTTC

j_call: TRBJ2-7
clone_size: NA
d_call: TRBD2
v_call: TRBV27
cdr3_aa: CASSTRLAGLYEQYF
cdr3_nt: TGTGCCAGCAGTACCCGACTAGCGGGGTTATACGAGCAGTACTTC

j_call: TRBJ1-2
clone_size: few
d_call: NA
v_call: TRBV6-5
cdr3_aa: CASSSGTNYGYTF
cdr3_nt: TGTGCCAGCAGTTCCGGGACAAACTATGGCTACACCTTC

j_call: TRBJ2-7
clone_size: NA
d_call: TRBD1
v_call: TRBV7-2
cdr3_aa: CASSTETGWEQYF
cdr3_nt: TGTGCCAGCAGCACCGAGACAGGGTGGGAGCAGTACTTC

j_call: TRBJ2-3
clone_size: NA
d_call: TRBD1
v_call: TRBV6-6
cdr3_aa: CASAGTVSDTQYF
cdr3_nt: TGTGCCAGCGCCGGGACAGTAAGCGATACGCAGTATTTT

j_call: TRBJ1-4
clone_size: NA
d_call: NA
v_call: TRBV4-1
cdr3_aa: CASSQGTAGDNEKLFF
cdr3_nt: TGCGCCAGCAGCCAAGGCACGGCAGGGGATAATGAAAAACTGTTTTTT

j_call: TRBJ1-1
clone_size: NA
d_call: TRBD1
v_call: TRBV4-2
cdr3_aa: CASSLKPGQGNTEAFF
cdr3_nt: TGTGCCAGCAGCCTTAAACCGGGACAGGGGAACACTGAAGCTTTCTTT

j_call: TRBJ1-2
clone_size: NA
d_call: NA
v_call: TRBV30
cdr3_aa: CALTETNYGYTF
cdr3_nt: TGTGCCTTGACAGAGACTAACTATGGCTACACCTTC

j_call: TRBJ2-7
clone_size: NA
d_call: NA
v_call: TRBV23-1
cdr3_aa: CASSPARDAYEQYF
cdr3_nt: TGCGCCAGCAGTCCCGCCAGGGATGCCTACGAGCAGTACTTC

j_call: TRBJ2-7
clone_size: NA
d_call: TRBD2
v_call: TRBV5-6
cdr3_aa: CASSRGVWAWGTYEQYF
cdr3_nt: TGTGCCAGCAGCCGGGGGGTTTGGGCCTGGGGGACCTACGAGCAGTACTTC

j_call: TRBJ1-2
clone_size: NA
d_call: TRBD1
v_call: TRBV5-8
cdr3_aa: CASSSVDRFYGYTF
cdr3_nt: TGTGCCAGCAGCTCCGTGGACAGGTTCTATGGCTACACCTTC

j_call: TRBJ2-1
clone_size: NA
d_call: TRBD2
v_call: TRBV6-4
cdr3_aa: CASAGLAGGRNEQFF
cdr3_nt: TGTGCCAGCGCCGGACTAGCGGGGGGGCGAAATGAGCAGTTCTTC

j_call: TRBJ2-1
clone_size: NA
d_call: TRBD2
v_call: TRBV19
cdr3_aa: CASSLLAGGPGNEQFF
cdr3_nt: TGTGCCAGTAGTCTTTTAGCGGGGGGGCCGGGGAATGAGCAGTTCTTC

j_call: TRBJ2-7
clone_size: NA
d_call: TRBD1
v_call: TRBV10-3
cdr3_aa: CATGQGSGEQYF
cdr3_nt: TGTGCCACCGGACAGGGATCGGGCGAGCAGTACTTC

j_call: TRBJ2-7
clone_size: NA
d_call: NA
v_call: TRBV4-1
cdr3_aa: CASSQDPLYPYEQYF
cdr3_nt: TGCGCCAGCAGCCAAGATCCACTATATCCCTACGAGCAGTACTTC

j_call: TRBJ2-5
clone_size: once
d_call: NA
v_call: TRBV5-4
cdr3_aa: CASSFGLAETQYF
cdr3_nt: TGTGCCAGCAGCTTTGGGCTCGCGGAGACCCAGTACTTC

j_call: TRBJ2-7
clone_size: NA
d_call: TRBD1
v_call: TRBV7-9
cdr3_aa: CASSLVQGADEQYF
cdr3_nt: TGTGCCAGCAGCTTAGTACAGGGGGCGGACGAGCAGTACTTC

j_call: TRBJ2-5
clone_size: NA
d_call: TRBD1
v_call: TRBV27
cdr3_aa: CASRDRVTGETQYF
cdr3_nt: TGTGCCAGCAGGGACAGGGTTACGGGGGAGACCCAGTACTTC

j_call: TRBJ2-3
clone_size: once
d_call: TRBD2
v_call: TRBV5-1
cdr3_aa: CASSNLAGGRADTQYF
cdr3_nt: TGCGCCAGCAGCAACTTAGCGGGGGGAAGGGCAGATACGCAGTATTTT

j_call: TRBJ2-1
clone_size: few
d_call: TRBD2
v_call: TRBV5-1
cdr3_aa: CASSLEPAGEAEQFF
cdr3_nt: TGCGCCAGCAGCTTGGAGCCAGCGGGGGAAGCTGAGCAGTTCTTC